Shown below are 25 T cell receptor beta chains from a single sample sequenced in a study of CD8 T cells in Susac syndrome. The authors reverse transcribed roughly 0.5 to 1 ug RNA with random hexamers. TCRdb ran MiXCR on the immunoSEQ multiplex PCR reads and lists one entry per CDR3 protein. The table records 150,000 to 200,000 distinct CDR3 sequences, roughly 95% of them present only once. What was sequenced was CD8+ T cells from PBMCs. The receptors here all came from a human donor with multiple sclerosis.

The chain carries TRBV6-5 and TRBJ1-2; D not resolved. CDR1 MNHEY and CDR2 SVGAGI come from the germline V gene. Trimming removed 0 bases from V and 8 bases from J, with 10 bases in between. The CDR3 runs 13 residues. CDR3 region: CASSYSVGYGYTF. CDR3 sequence (DNA): TGTGCCAGCAGTTACTCGGTTGGCTACGGCTACACCTTC.

The rearrangement joins TRBV15 to TRBJ2-3; no clear D gene. Trimming removed 1 base from V and 2 bases from J, with 10 bases in between. This CDR3 is built from 15 residues. Per germline, CDR1 LNHNV and CDR2 YYDKDF (reference sequence). In DNA form, the CDR3 reads TGTGCCACCAGCAGAGGTGTGATCAACACAGATACGCAGTATTTT. Translation: CATSRGVINTDTQYF.

V usage is TRBV4-2 and J usage is TRBJ2-1; 10 bases align to TRBD2. V lost 3 bases, J lost 3 bases, and 5 bases stayed unmatched. Germline-derived CDR1 and CDR2 are LGHNA and YNFKEQ. This CDR3 contains 16 residues. Here the CDR3 DNA reads TGTGCCAGCAGCCAGCTAGCGGGAGTGAACTACAATGAGCAGTTCTTC. Its translation: CASSQLAGVNYNEQFF.

V usage is TRBV29-1 and J usage is TRBJ2-3; the match to TRBD2 covers 11 bases. V gave up 5 bases and J gave up 0 bases; unmatched junction bases: 7. Germline CDR1 SQVTM, CDR2 ANQGSEA. This CDR3 region has 16 residues. CDR3 in amino acids: CSVNLAGGLSTDTQYF. The CDR3 nucleotides are TGCAGCGTTAACCTAGCGGGAGGCCTCAGCACAGATACGCAGTATTTT.

This rearrangement joins TRBV14 to TRBJ1-4; no clear D. Trimming cost V 2 bases and J 8 bases, with 6 bases left between them. CDR1 and CDR2 from the germline V gene are SGHDN and FVKESK. The CDR3 spans 12 residues. DNA for the CDR3: TGTGCCAGCAGCCAACCGGGGGAAAAACTGTTTTTT. Translated: CASSQPGEKLFF.

This chain links TRBV27 with TRBJ2-3; D remains ambiguous. V shed 2 bases and J shed 4 bases, with 10 bases lying between them. This CDR3 is built from 14 residues. Per germline, CDR1 MNHEY and CDR2 SMNVEV (reference sequence). CDR3 coding DNA: TGTGCCAGCAGTTTACGACTGGCGGCAGATACGCAGTATTTT. This codes for CASSLRLAADTQYF.

The chain employs TRBV3-1 and TRBJ2-4, with no clear D. Germline CDR1 LGHDT, CDR2 YNNKEL (reference sequence). V dropped 0 bases and J dropped 9 bases, with 18 bases sitting between them. The CDR3 consists of 16 residues. The CDR3 is CASSQEGRVISGIQYF. In DNA form, the CDR3 reads TGTGCCAGCAGCCAAGAGGGTAGGGTGATTTCTGGCATTCAGTACTTC. Variable domain in full (rest from reference TRBV3-1 and TRBJ2-4): DTAVSQTPKYLVTQMGNDKSIKCEQNLGHDTMYWYKQDSKKFLKIMFSYNNKELIINETVPNRFSPKSPDKAHLNLHINSLELGDSAVYFCASSQEGRVISGIQYFGAGTRLSVL.

CDR3 sequence: CSALGQAVRLGETQYF. CDR3 in DNA: TGCAGCGCCTTAGGACAGGCTGTCAGATTAGGAGAGACCCAGTACTTC. The rearrangement uses TRBV29-1 and TRBJ2-5, with 7 bases that match TRBD1. There are 16 residues in the CDR3. Germline trimming cut 7 bases from V and 4 bases from J; bases unmatched to any gene: 18. CDR1 is SQVTM, CDR2 ANQGSEA, per germline.

This chain uses TRBV29-1 with TRBJ2-7; D remains ambiguous. The CDR3 is 8 amino acids. Germline values: CDR1 SQVTM, CDR2 ANQGSEA. Trimming cost V 5 bases and J 7 bases, with 3 bases left between them. CDR3 nucleotide sequence: TGCAGCGTTTGGGAGCAGTACTTC. It translates to CSVWEQYF.

This chain joins TRBV29-1 and TRBJ2-2; D remains ambiguous. CDR1 SQVTM and CDR2 ANQGSEA come from the germline V gene. The CDR3 is 12 residues long. V lost 8 bases, J lost 1 base, and 8 bases lay in between. CDR3 protein: CSTWGNTGELFF. The CDR3 nucleotides are TGCAGCACCTGGGGGAACACCGGGGAGCTGTTTTTT.

The gene calls are TRBV27 and TRBJ1-2; D is unclear. CDR3 size: 15 residues. Trimming stripped 4 bases from V and 5 bases from J, with 17 bases between. CDR1 and CDR2 (germline): MNHEY, SMNVEV (reference sequence). The DNA of the CDR3 is TGTGCCAGCAGTTCTCGAGACCGGCGGCAATATGGCTACACCTTC. Translating gives CASSSRDRRQYGYTF.

The chain couples TRBV14 to TRBJ2-1; weak D call: TRBD2 (6 bases). The CDR3 runs to 15 residues. V lost 4 bases and J lost 10, with 20 bases in between. The germline V gene encodes CDR1 SGHDN and CDR2 FVKESK. CDR3: CASSPIILWGDEQFF. The DNA of the CDR3 is TGTGCCAGCAGCCCAATTATTTTGTGGGGGGACGAGCAGTTCTTC.

The chain employs TRBV6-5 and TRBJ2-6; D is undetermined. Trimming stripped 6 bases from V and 0 bases from J, with 9 bases between. This CDR3 spans 15 amino acids. In germline, CDR1 is MNHEY, CDR2 SVGAGI. The CDR3 bases are TGTGCCAGCAGCGTCTATCGCTCTGGGGCCAACGTCCTGACTTTC. This encodes CASSVYRSGANVLTF.

This chain connects TRBV2 to TRBJ1-5; D gene ambiguous. CDR3 length: 13 residues. The V end lost 4 bases, the J end lost 2 bases, and 6 bases lay between the germline ends. Germline V gene lookup returns CDR1 SNHLY and CDR2 FYNNEI. CDR3 coding DNA: TGTGCCAGCAGTGCGCTAGGCAATCAGCCCCAGCATTTT. Translating it yields CASSALGNQPQHF. Combining the CDR3 with reference TRBV2 and TRBJ1-5 gives the whole variable domain EPEVTQTPSHQVTQMGQEVILRCVPISNHLYFYWYRQILGQKVEFLVSFYNNEISEKSEIFDDQFSVERPDGSNFTLKIRSTKLEDSAMYFCASSALGNQPQHFGDGTRLSIL.

The rearrangement joins TRBV9 to TRBJ2-5, with unresolved D. Germline-derived CDR1 and CDR2 are SGDLS and YYNGEE. The CDR3 totals 16 residues. Trimming removed 0 bases from V and 1 base from J, with 13 bases in between. DNA of the CDR3: TGTGCCAGCAGCGTAGCTGGACCGGCAAGCCAAGAGACCCAGTACTTC. This codes for CASSVAGPASQETQYF.

This chain joins TRBV7-2 and TRBJ1-4; TRBD1 agrees at 11 bases. The CDR3 is made up of 18 amino acids. After removal of 8 bases from V and 0 bases from J, the junction contained 11 bases not matched to a gene. Germline V gene data show CDR1 as SGHTA and CDR2 as FQGNSA. Written as DNA, the CDR3 is TGTGCCAGCGCCACAGCAAGGGACAGGGGGACAACTAATGAAAAACTGTTTTTT. Translation gives CASATARDRGTTNEKLFF. Supplemented by reference TRBV7-2 and TRBJ1-4, the full variable domain reads GAGVSQSPSNKVTEKGKDVELRCDPISGHTALYWYRQSLGQGLEFLIYFQGNSAPDKSGLPSDRFSAERTGGSVSTLTIQRTQQEDSAVYLCASATARDRGTTNEKLFFGSGTQLSVL.

The chain employs TRBV25-1 and TRBJ1-1; no firm D call. Germline values: CDR1 MGHDK, CDR2 SYGVNS. The CDR3 is 13 amino acids. V was cut by 5 bases and J by 1 base, with 8 bases left in between. CDR3 nucleotide sequence: TGTGCCAGCAGTCAGTACACGAACACTGAAGCTTTCTTT. Amino acids: CASSQYTNTEAFF.

This chain uses TRBV29-1 with TRBJ2-1; unclear D gene. V gave up 3 bases and J gave up 8 bases, with 11 bases separating them. The CDR3 loop spans 12 amino acids. The germline V gene has CDR1 SQVTM and CDR2 ANQGSEA. CDR3 in amino acids: CSVEGSHDEQFF. As DNA, the CDR3 is TGCAGCGTTGAGGGTAGTCACGATGAGCAGTTCTTC.

J is TRBJ1-5 and V is TRBV28, with 9 bases that match TRBD1. CDR1 MDHEN and CDR2 SYDVKM come from the germline V gene. V gave up 2 bases and J gave up 6 bases; unmatched junction bases: 2. The CDR3 length is 14 residues. CDR3 bases: TGTGCCAGCAGTTTAGGGACAGGGCTTCAGCCCCAGCATTTT. Its translation: CASSLGTGLQPQHF.

About this clonotype: Likely a read error: the CDR3 ends without its conserved phenylalanine or tryptophan. The chain joins TRBV3-1 to TRBJ2-5, with 9 positions matching TRBD2. CDR1 and CDR2 (germline): LGHDT, YNNKEL (reference sequence). This CDR3 is 14 amino acids long. J was trimmed by 3 bases and V by 2 bases; bases with no gene match: 1. The DNA for the CDR3 is TGTGCCAGCAGCCAAATAGCGGGGGAAGAGACCCAGTACCTC. Translating gives CASSQIAGEETQYL.

This chain joins TRBV7-8 and TRBJ2-1, with TRBD1 as a possible D gene (6 bases). Per the germline V gene, CDR1 is SGHVS and CDR2 is FQNEAQ. The CDR3 length is 15 residues. V shed 5 bases and J shed 2 bases, with 13 bases lying between them. DNA of the CDR3: TGTGCCAGCAGCCTAGGGGGACCCGCCTACAATGAGCAGTTCTTC. It translates to CASSLGGPAYNEQFF.

The chain has TRBV4-1 and TRBJ1-5, with a possible D match to TRBD1 (6 bases). The CDR3 consists of 17 residues. CDR1 is MGHRA, CDR2 YSYEKL, per germline. Trimming pared 0 bases from V and 6 bases from J, leaving 18 bases between. The CDR3 loop reads CASSQDGGQGVGQPQHF. In DNA form, the CDR3 reads TGCGCCAGCAGCCAAGATGGGGGGCAGGGAGTAGGTCAGCCCCAGCATTTT.

V is TRBV2 and J is TRBJ1-2, with 8 bases matching TRBD1. V lost 6 bases to trimming and J lost 4 bases; unmatched junction nucleotides: 4. The CDR3 totals 13 residues. CDR1 is SNHLY, CDR2 FYNNEI, per germline. CDR3 nucleotides: TGTGCCAGCAGGGACGGGACAGGCTATGGCTACACCTTC. Amino acids: CASRDGTGYGYTF.

This clonotype was counted once. This chain connects TRBV5-1 to TRBJ2-1; the match to TRBD2 covers 8 bases. With V trimmed by 4 bases and J by 6 bases, 24 bases remained unmatched. The CDR3 is 20 amino acids. Germline CDR1 SGHRS, CDR2 YFSETQ. The CDR3 spells CASSLRAGREVGLVFNEQFF. For the CDR3, the DNA is TGCGCCAGCAGCCTCCGGGCGGGCAGGGAGGTGGGACTAGTTTTCAATGAGCAGTTCTTC.

The chain carries TRBV7-9 and TRBJ2-7; D is uncertain. V shed 9 bases and J shed 2 bases, with 14 bases lying between them. CDR1 is SEHNR and CDR2 is FQNEAQ in the germline V gene (reference sequence). The CDR3 covers 13 residues. The CDR3 bases are TGTGCCAGTTTGACCACACAGACCTACGAGCAGTACTTC. Residues: CASLTTQTYEQYF.